These 25 T cell receptor beta chains were all obtained from the same sample, sequenced in a study of blood T cell repertoires in COVID-19. Sequencing used immunoSEQ multiplex PCR; TCRdb keeps in-frame clones, though not all of them. The data contain roughly 200,000 clones, less than 85% of them singletons. Sequences were obtained from peripheral blood. The receptors stem from a man in his fifties or sixties who had recovered from COVID-19.

The CDR3 spells CASSLEGRDADIQYF. CDR3 coding DNA: TGTGCCAGCAGCTTGGAGGGTAGGGACGCGGACATTCAGTACTTC. This chain links TRBV11-2 with TRBJ2-4, with D perhaps matching TRBD2 (6 bases). CDR1 and CDR2 (germline): SGHAT, FQNNGV. The ends were cut back, 3 bases at V and 8 bases at J, with 17 bases in the middle. CDR3 length: 15 amino acids.

This chain links TRBV2 with TRBJ2-2; TRBD2 is a possible D gene (6 bases). V was cut by 7 bases and J by 7 bases, with 19 bases left in between. This CDR3 region has 15 residues. Germline loops: CDR1 SNHLY, CDR2 FYNNEI. The CDR3 region has the DNA TGTGCCAGCAAAAGAGGGTACCGGGAGAACGGGGAGCTGTTTTTT. It specifies CASKRGYRENGELFF. The full variable domain, completed using reference TRBV2 and TRBJ2-2, is EPEVTQTPSHQVTQMGQEVILRCVPISNHLYFYWYRQILGQKVEFLVSFYNNEISEKSEIFDDQFSVERPDGSNFTLKIRSTKLEDSAMYFCASKRGYRENGELFFGEGSRLTVL.

The rearrangement links TRBV6-5 to TRBJ2-7, with D maybe TRBD2 (5 bases). V lost 6 bases and J 5 bases, leaving 20 bases between the germline ends. The CDR3 loop spans 15 amino acids. Germline assignment: CDR1 MNHEY and CDR2 SVGAGI. The CDR3: CASSRLDLLGHEQYF. In nucleotides, the CDR3 is TGTGCCAGCAGCCGCCTGGACTTACTTGGACACGAGCAGTACTTC.

This clone was found a few times. The chain employs TRBV19 and TRBJ2-2; 7 nucleotides line up with TRBD1. V trimming: 5 bases; J trimming: 0 bases; junction bases outside the gene matches: 3. From germline, CDR1 is LNHDA and CDR2 SQIVND (reference sequence). CDR3 length: 15 residues. The CDR3 nucleotides read TGTGCCAGTAGTTGGGACAGTTCGAACACCGGGGAGCTGTTTTTT. Translated, it gives CASSWDSSNTGELFF.

The V gene is TRBV5-3, the J gene TRBJ2-1, with 11 bases lining up with TRBD2. TRBV5-3 is an ORF; its function is uncertain. The V segment lost 0 bases and the J segment 6 bases; nucleotides outside the gene matches: 8. This CDR3 has 17 amino acids. In nucleotides, the CDR3 is TGTGCCAGAAGCTTGGTAGCGGGAGGGCATGACGTCAATGAGCAGTTCTTC. Its protein product is CARSLVAGGHDVNEQFF.

This clone was observed a few times. The rearrangement uses TRBV7-3 and TRBJ2-1, with TRBD1 identical over 10 bases. With V trimmed by 3 bases and J by 8 bases, 4 bases remained unmatched. CDR3 length: 14 residues. CDR1 and CDR2 (germline): SGHTA, FQGTGA. Here the CDR3 reads CASSLMTGGDEQFF. The CDR3 DNA is TGTGCCAGCAGCTTGATGACAGGGGGCGATGAGCAGTTCTTC.

V is TRBV29-1 and J is TRBJ1-2; 11 positions match TRBD1. The length of the CDR3 is 15 residues. Unmatched junction bases numbered 8, after V lost 3 bases and J lost 5 bases. Germline lookup yields CDR1 SQVTM and CDR2 ANQGSEA. The CDR3 bases are TGCAGCGTTGAGGCCCCCGGGACAGGGGGGTATGGCTACACCTTC. Amino acid sequence: CSVEAPGTGGYGYTF.

The V gene is TRBV7-2, the J gene TRBJ2-1, with D unresolved. V lost 1 base to trimming and J lost 4 bases, with 8 bases between them. The CDR3 covers 14 residues. In germline, CDR1 is SGHTA, CDR2 FQGNSA. The CDR3 DNA reads TGTGCCAGCAGCTTAGACCCTATATACAATGAGCAGTTCTTC. It encodes CASSLDPIYNEQFF.

This clone showed up just once. The chain is built from TRBV12-3 or TRBV12-4 and TRBJ2-3; the D gene is possibly TRBD1 (5 bases). This CDR3 is 13 amino acids long. Trimming took 3 bases from V and 4 from J, leaving 8 bases between them. For the CDR3, the DNA is TGTGCCAGCAGTTTGTCAGGGCCAGATACGCAGTATTTT. It specifies CASSLSGPDTQYF.

This clone has only a few counts. The chain carries TRBV2 and TRBJ1-1, with 7 bases matching TRBD1. Germline V gene data show CDR1 as SNHLY and CDR2 as FYNNEI. This CDR3 spans 15 amino acids. Trimming removed 2 bases from V and 1 base from J; junction bases left unmatched: 4. This chain's CDR3 is CASSEWSGGNTEAFF. The CDR3 nucleotides read TGTGCCAGCAGTGAATGGTCAGGGGGGAACACTGAAGCTTTCTTT.

The V and J genes are TRBV11-3 and TRBJ2-5, with 7 bases aligning to TRBD1. The germline gives CDR1 SGHNT, CDR2 YENEEA. This CDR3 has 15 amino acids. Unmatched junction bases numbered 4, after V lost 1 base and J lost 2 bases. The CDR3 DNA is TGTGCCAGCAGCTTAGGGACAGGACTTCAAGAGACCCAGTACTTC. Encoded protein: CASSLGTGLQETQYF.

This rearrangement joins TRBV24-1 to TRBJ2-7; 10 bases fit TRBD1. V dropped 5 bases and J dropped 5; count of bases not matched to a gene: 11. The CDR3 length is 16 residues. Germline V gene data show CDR1 as KGHDR and CDR2 as SFDVKD. The CDR3 DNA reads TGTGCCACCAGTGTTATCAGCGGGACAGGGGACCACGAGCAGTACTTC. This translates into CATSVISGTGDHEQYF.

The V call is TRBV19, the J call TRBJ2-5; a possible D gene is TRBD2 (5 bases). Trimming took 5 bases from V and 1 from J, leaving 17 bases between them. The length of the CDR3 is 16 residues. Germline V gene sequence: CDR1 LNHDA, CDR2 SQIVND (reference sequence). CDR3 amino acids: CASSVDGRGSQETQYF. CDR3 coding DNA: TGTGCCAGTAGTGTGGACGGAAGAGGGTCCCAAGAGACCCAGTACTTC.

The rearrangement links TRBV7-2 to TRBJ1-1; D unclear. The CDR3 has 14 amino acids. Germline V gene data show CDR1 as SGHTA and CDR2 as FQGNSA. Trimming left V 0 bases short and J 4 bases short, with 9 bases between. CDR3 loop: CASSLARLSTEAFF. In nucleotides, the CDR3 is TGTGCCAGCAGCTTAGCGAGGCTGAGCACTGAAGCTTTCTTT.

The chain joins TRBV2 to TRBJ2-6; 7 positions agree with TRBD1. The CDR3 contains 17 residues. Germline values: CDR1 SNHLY, CDR2 FYNNEI. The trim removed 6 bases at V and 1 base at J, leaving 9 bases unmatched. The CDR3 protein is CASSDDTGASGANVLTF. The CDR3 DNA reads TGTGCCAGCAGCGACGATACAGGGGCTTCTGGGGCCAACGTCCTGACTTTC.

The chain recombines TRBV24-1 with TRBJ2-1; D is ambiguous. The V gene's germline CDR1 is KGHDR and CDR2 SFDVKD. The CDR3 covers 12 residues. V shed 0 bases and J shed 8 bases, with 4 bases lying between them. DNA for the CDR3: TGTGCCACCAGTGATTTGTCCGATGAGCAGTTCTTC. Translating it yields CATSDLSDEQFF.

In this sample, this clone turned up once. This rearrangement joins TRBV20-1 to TRBJ2-1, with D tentatively TRBD2 (5 bases). CDR3 length equals 14 residues. V was trimmed by 3 bases and J by 7 bases, leaving 16 bases between them. CDR1 is DFQATT and CDR2 is SNEGSKA in the germline V gene (reference sequence). CDR3 bases: TGCAGTGCTAGTGAGAGGGTTAAATTAAATGAGCAGTTCTTC. Translating gives CSASERVKLNEQFF.

The V gene is TRBV7-2, the J gene TRBJ1-2; D remains unclear. CDR1 SGHTA and CDR2 FQGNSA come from the germline V gene. Trimming cost V 5 bases and J 5 bases, with 9 bases left between them. CDR3 length equals 12 residues. DNA for the CDR3: TGTGCCAGCAGCGCTAATGCTTATGGCTACACCTTC. It codes for CASSANAYGYTF.

In nucleotides, the CDR3 is TGTGCTAGTGCGGGAGGGAGCCGGGGAACGCAAGAGACCCAGTACTTC. This encodes CASAGGSRGTQETQYF. This chain connects TRBV12-5 to TRBJ2-5; 8 bases match TRBD2. The CDR3 runs to 16 residues. Germline V gene lookup returns CDR1 LGHNT and CDR2 FRNRAP. V lost 7 bases, J lost 2 bases, and 12 bases stayed unmatched.

The J gene is TRBJ2-3, the V gene TRBV29-1, with D unclear. V was trimmed by 3 bases and J by 3 bases, leaving 10 bases between them. Germline V lookup: CDR1 SQVTM, CDR2 ANQGSEA. There are 13 residues in the CDR3. The CDR3 nucleotides read TGCAGCGTTGATACGGTTGCAACAGATACGCAGTATTTT. Protein: CSVDTVATDTQYF.

The J gene is TRBJ2-2, the V gene TRBV9; 9 positions agree with TRBD2. Per the germline V gene, CDR1 is SGDLS and CDR2 is YYNGEE. J was trimmed by 5 bases and V by 3 bases; bases with no gene match: 5. There are 15 residues in the CDR3. The CDR3, as DNA: TGTGCCAGCAGCGCTAGCGGGGCGGATACCGGGGAGCTGTTTTTT. This translates into CASSASGADTGELFF.

The chain employs TRBV5-8 and TRBJ2-2; 8 positions match TRBD2. V was pared by 4 bases and J by 0 bases, with 2 bases of the junction left unmatched. From germline, CDR1 is SGHTS and CDR2 YDEGEE. The CDR3 covers 15 residues. The chain's CDR3 is CASSTGLANTGELFF. As DNA, the CDR3 is TGTGCCAGCAGCACGGGACTAGCGAACACCGGGGAGCTGTTTTTT.

This clone was observed a handful of times. V gene TRBV19 combines with J gene TRBJ2-7, with 9 bases identical to TRBD2. Germline CDR1 LNHDA, CDR2 SQIVND (reference sequence). The length of the CDR3 is 16 residues. The ends lost 4 bases at V and 5 bases at J; junction bases unmatched: 12. In nucleotides, the CDR3 is TGTGCCAGTAGTAGGATAGCGGGAGTTTTAGTCCACGAGCAGTACTTC. Its protein is CASSRIAGVLVHEQYF.

This clone was recorded once. V gene TRBV7-2 combines with J gene TRBJ2-1, with D maybe TRBD1 (6 bases). The CDR3 spans 11 residues. Germline assignment: CDR1 SGHTA and CDR2 FQGNSA. V dropped 5 bases and J dropped 13 bases, with 12 bases sitting between them. CDR3 protein: CASSRTVGQFF. The CDR3 nucleotides are TGTGCCAGCAGCCGGACAGTAGGACAGTTCTTC.

V is TRBV30 and J is TRBJ2-1; 13 bases fit TRBD2. There are 15 residues in the CDR3. V shed 3 bases, J shed 8 bases, and the junction held 7 bases outside the gene matches. From germline, CDR1 is GTSNPN and CDR2 SVGIG (reference sequence). CDR3 nucleotide sequence: TGTGCCTGGAGCAGACTAGCGGGAGGCCTGGATGAGCAGTTCTTC. Protein product: CAWSRLAGGLDEQFF.